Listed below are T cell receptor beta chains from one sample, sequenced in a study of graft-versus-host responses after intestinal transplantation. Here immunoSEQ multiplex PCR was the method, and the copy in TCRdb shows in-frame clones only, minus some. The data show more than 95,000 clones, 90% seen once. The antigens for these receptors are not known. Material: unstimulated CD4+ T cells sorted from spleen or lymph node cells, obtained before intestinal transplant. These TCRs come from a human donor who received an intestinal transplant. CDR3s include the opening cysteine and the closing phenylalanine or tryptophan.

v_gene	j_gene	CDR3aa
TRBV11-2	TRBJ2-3	CASRTGTETSTQYF
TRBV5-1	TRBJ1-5	CASSLEGASNQPQHF
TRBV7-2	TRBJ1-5	CASSIDRGRQPQHF
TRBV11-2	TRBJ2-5	CASSPGLEGKTQYF
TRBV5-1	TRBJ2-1	CASSWAEYFNEQFF
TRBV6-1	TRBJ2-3	CASRRSGVGTDTQYF
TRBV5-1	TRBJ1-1	CASSFQGSGTEAFF
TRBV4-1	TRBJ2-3	CASSQEAGGRADTQYF
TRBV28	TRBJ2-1	CASIRTSGRNEQFF
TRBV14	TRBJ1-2	CASSRRTGTTNYGYTF
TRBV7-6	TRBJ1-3	CASSYNSGNTIYF
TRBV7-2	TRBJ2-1	CASSLHGSSYNEQFF
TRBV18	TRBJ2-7	CASSLGLAGTKGEQYF
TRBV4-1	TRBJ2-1	CASSQDGTRVYNEQFF
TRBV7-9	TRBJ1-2	CASSFGQALDGYTF
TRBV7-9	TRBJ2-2	CASSFYRATGELFF
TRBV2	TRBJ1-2	CALAGAGYTF
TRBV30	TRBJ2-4	CAWRQRQGSGDIQYF
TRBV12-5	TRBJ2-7	CASGRNSYEQYF
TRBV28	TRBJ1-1	CASSLAGGRTEAFF
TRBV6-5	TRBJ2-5	CASNPGRGGETQYF
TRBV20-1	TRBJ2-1	CSAWRAGEQFF
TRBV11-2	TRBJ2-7	CASSLGDSLYEQYF
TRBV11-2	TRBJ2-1	CASTRASGGLNEQFF
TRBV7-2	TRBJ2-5	CASSARLAGVVETQYF
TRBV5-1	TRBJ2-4	CASSLEARQGNIQYF
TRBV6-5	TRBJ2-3	CASSYSPAGDTQYF
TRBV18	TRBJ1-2	CASSPPRARSGYTF
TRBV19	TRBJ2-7	CASSQRTRGPYEQYF
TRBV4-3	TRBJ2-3	CASSQGRLAGGTDTQYF
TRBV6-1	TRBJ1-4	CASSEDRGGINEKLFF
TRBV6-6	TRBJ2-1	CASSYSRGGPVHEQFF
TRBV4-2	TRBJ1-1	CASSQWAGVGTEAFF
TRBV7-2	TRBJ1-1	CASSFDRRTEAFF
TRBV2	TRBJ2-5	CASSGAMGTQYF
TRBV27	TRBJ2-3	CASSFLFRGSEDTQYF
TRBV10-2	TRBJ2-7	CASSASGGYEQYF
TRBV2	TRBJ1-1	CASSDLGLMNTEAFF
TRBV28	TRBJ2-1	CASSPALAGKNEQFF
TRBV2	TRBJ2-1	CASSTTSLGDNEQFF
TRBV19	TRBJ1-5	CASSRDAGQSSAIGQPQHF
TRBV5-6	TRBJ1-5	CASSLQGLIQPQHF
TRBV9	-	CASSVDPLSYEQYF